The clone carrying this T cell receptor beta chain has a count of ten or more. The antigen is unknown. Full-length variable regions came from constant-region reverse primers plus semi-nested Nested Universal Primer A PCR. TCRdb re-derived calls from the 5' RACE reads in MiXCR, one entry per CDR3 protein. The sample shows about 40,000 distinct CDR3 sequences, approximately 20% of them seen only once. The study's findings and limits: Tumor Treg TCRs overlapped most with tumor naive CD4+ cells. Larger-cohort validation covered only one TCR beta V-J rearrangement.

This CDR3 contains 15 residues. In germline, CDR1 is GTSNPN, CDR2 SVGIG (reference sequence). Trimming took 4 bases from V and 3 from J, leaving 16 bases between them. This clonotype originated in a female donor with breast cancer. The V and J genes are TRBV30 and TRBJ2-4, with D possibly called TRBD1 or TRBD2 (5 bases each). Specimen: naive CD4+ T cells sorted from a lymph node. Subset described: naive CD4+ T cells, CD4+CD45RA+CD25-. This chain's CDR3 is CAWNSGAGGKNIQYF. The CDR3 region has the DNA TGTGCCTGGAACTCCGGGGCCGGTGGCAAAAACATTCAGTACTTC. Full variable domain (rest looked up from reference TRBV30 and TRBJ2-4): SQTIHQWPATLVQPVGSPLSLECTVEGTSNPNLYWYRQAAGRGLQLLFYSVGIGQISSEVPQNLSASRPQDRQFILSSKKLLLSDSGFYLCAWNSGAGGKNIQYFGAGTRLSVL.